This T cell receptor beta chain was identified in a study of T cells in Graves' hyperthyroidism and ophthalmopathy. The CDR3 regions of TCR beta were amplified from RNA transcripts. With the HTBI primer set, the TCR CDR3 went through a first round of RT-PCR. From the multiplex PCR reads, TCRdb called clonotypes with MiXCR, one entry per CDR3 protein. The data hold 550,000 to 600,000 distinct CDR3 sequences, with around 17% observed a single time. The study defined stable Graves' hyperthyroidism as no ophthalmopathy progression within 18 months. Trimming stripped 2 bases from V and 7 bases from J, with 12 bases between. CDR1 and CDR2 from the germline V gene are DFQATT and SNEGSKA (reference sequence). The CDR3 extends over 14 amino acids. This clonotype appeared many times.

The specimen was blood. The chain is built from TRBV20-1 and TRBJ1-6; D gene ambiguous. The TCR sequence derives from a woman aged 18-35 years with Graves' hyperthyroidism. The CDR3 nucleotides are TGCAGTGCTAGACCGGGCTCCTCGAATTCACCCCTCCACTTT. This translates into CSARPGSSNSPLHF.